This T cell receptor (beta chain) originates from a study of blood T cell repertoires in COVID-19. Germline CDR1 and CDR2: SEHNR and FQNEAQ (reference sequence). Deletions cut 4 bases from V and 6 bases from J, with 16 bases between. The CDR3 loop spans 14 amino acids. This table comes from immunoSEQ multiplex PCR, and its TCRdb copy is limited to in-frame clones, with some not included. The data contain 150,000 to 200,000 clones, approximately 88% of them seen just once; the ten biggest clones take up 10% to 15%. This chain connects TRBV7-9 to TRBJ2-7; D may be TRBD2 (5 bases). This sequence was found in a woman aged 55-75 years who had recovered from COVID-19. Sequenced: PBMCs or T cells enriched from blood (not recorded which). The CDR3 region has the DNA TGTGCCAGCAGCTACGGTCAGAACGGACTCGAGCAGTACTTC. This codes for CASSYGQNGLEQYF.